The 25 T cell receptor beta chains below come from one sample, sequenced in a study of control samples from healthy donors and cancer patients. Only in-frame clones appear in the TCRdb table, and some are missing; sequencing was by immunoSEQ multiplex PCR. The data hold roughly 69,000 clones, with around 87% observed a single time. The sequencing input was PBMCs. These receptors came from a woman between 50 and 59 years old with head and neck cancer.

The V and J genes are TRBV7-2 and TRBJ1-6, with a possible D match to TRBD1 (6 bases). V was cut by 3 bases and J by 17 bases, with 17 bases left in between. Germline V lookup: CDR1 SGHTA, CDR2 FQGNSA. The CDR3 extends over 13 amino acids. In nucleotides, the CDR3 is TGTGCCAGCAGCTTGGACCGGGACACCCTTATCCACTTT. Protein sequence: CASSLDRDTLIHF.

This clone has just a few counts. V and J are TRBV19 and TRBJ2-2, with 7 bases fitting TRBD1. The CDR3 length is 15 residues. The germline V gene encodes CDR1 LNHDA and CDR2 SQIVND (reference sequence). V trimming: 7 bases; J trimming: 2 bases; junction bases outside the gene matches: 7. CDR3 sequence: CASTSGQSNTGELFF. The CDR3 DNA reads as TGTGCCAGTACCTCGGGACAGAGCAACACCGGGGAGCTGTTTTTT.

V gene TRBV19 combines with J gene TRBJ2-2, with 12 bases fitting TRBD2. Germline trimming cut 3 bases from V and 3 bases from J; bases unmatched to any gene: 2. Germline CDR1 LNHDA, CDR2 SQIVND (reference sequence). The CDR3 loop spans 16 amino acids. As DNA, the CDR3 is TGTGCCAGTAGTATTCTAGCGGGGGGGCACACCGGGGAGCTGTTTTTT. Translated, it gives CASSILAGGHTGELFF.

This chain joins TRBV27 and TRBJ2-7; 13 bases agree with TRBD2. Germline assignment: CDR1 MNHEY and CDR2 SMNVEV (reference sequence). The CDR3 totals 14 residues. Trimming cost V 7 bases and J 4 bases; bases outside gene matches: 4. CDR3 loop: CASTWTSGGYEQYF. The CDR3 DNA is TGTGCCAGCACTTGGACTAGCGGGGGATACGAGCAGTACTTC.

There are a few counts of this clone. The chain combines TRBV9 with TRBJ2-7, with 9 bases matching TRBD1. Losses at the gene ends were 3 bases for V and 4 bases for J; bases not matched to a gene: 14. This CDR3 contains 17 residues. CDR1 and CDR2 from the germline V gene are SGDLS and YYNGEE. The CDR3 coding sequence is TGTGCCAGCAGCGCAGAGCCCCCCGGGACAGGGCGATACGAGCAGTACTTC. As protein: CASSAEPPGTGRYEQYF.

V and J are TRBV2 and TRBJ1-4, with D possibly matching TRBD1 (5 bases). This CDR3 is built from 13 residues. Trimming shortened V by 8 bases and J by 5 bases, and 12 bases separated the two germline ends. From germline, CDR1 is SNHLY and CDR2 FYNNEI. CDR3 sequence: CASGLGTNEKLFF. In DNA, the CDR3 is TGTGCCAGCGGCCTCGGGACGAATGAAAAACTGTTTTTT.

V gene TRBV6-1 combines with J gene TRBJ2-5; D is perhaps TRBD1 (6 bases). Trimming stripped 0 bases from V and 8 bases from J, with 13 bases between. The CDR3 is made up of 14 amino acids. From germline, CDR1 is MNHNS and CDR2 SASEGT. The CDR3, as DNA: TGTGCCAGCAGTGAAGCGGGCTGGGGGCAAACCCAGTACTTC. Translation: CASSEAGWGQTQYF.

A single count supports this clone. The rearrangement links TRBV5-1 to TRBJ1-4, with D unresolved. There are 14 residues in the CDR3. Trimming removed 3 bases from V and 2 bases from J, with 8 bases in between. Per the germline V gene, CDR1 is SGHRS and CDR2 is YFSETQ. The chain's CDR3 is CASSWSGTNEKLFF. The CDR3 region has the DNA TGCGCCAGCAGCTGGTCGGGGACTAATGAAAAACTGTTTTTT.

The sample holds one count of this clone. The CDR3 DNA follows: TGTGCCAGCAGCCCAAGAGAGGGAAACTATGGCTACACCTTC. It translates to CASSPREGNYGYTF. The V and J genes are TRBV3-1 (or the pseudogene TRBV3-2) and TRBJ1-2; unclear D gene. Trimming took 4 bases from V and 2 from J, leaving 11 bases between them. Germline-derived CDR1 and CDR2 are LGHDT and YNNKEL (reference sequence). The CDR3 spans 14 residues.

The V call is TRBV30, the J call TRBJ2-1, with D possibly TRBD1 on 6 matching bases. The CDR3 runs 15 residues. The germline gives CDR1 GTSNPN, CDR2 SVGIG (reference sequence). V lost 6 bases, J lost 5 bases, and 20 bases lay in between. The CDR3 coding sequence is TGTGCCTGCACGACCCGGGACAAGATTAACAATGAGCAGTTCTTC. It yields the protein CACTTRDKINNEQFF.

The rearrangement uses TRBV15 and TRBJ1-5, with D possibly matching TRBD1 (6 bases). The CDR3 loop spans 15 amino acids. The V end was cut by 8 bases, the J end by 0 bases, with 14 bases between. Germline V gene lookup returns CDR1 LNHNV and CDR2 YYDKDF (reference sequence). The CDR3 spells CATSQTGYSNQPQHF. The CDR3 nucleotides are TGTGCCACCTCCCAAACAGGGTATAGCAATCAGCCCCAGCATTTT.

This chain joins TRBV7-2 and TRBJ2-4, with D hard to call. This CDR3 comprises 15 residues. V lost 5 bases and J lost 1, with 12 bases in between. Germline V gives CDR1 SGHTA, CDR2 FQGNSA. The chain's CDR3 is CASSVSLGAKNIQYF. CDR3 DNA sequence: TGTGCCAGCAGCGTCTCCTTGGGCGCCAAAAACATTCAGTACTTC.

The CDR3 loop reads CASSQGKARREETQYF. The CDR3 DNA reads TGTGCCAGCAGCCAAGGAAAGGCCCGAAGGGAAGAGACCCAGTACTTC. The chain carries TRBV4-2 and TRBJ2-5; unclear D gene. V lost 1 base to trimming and J lost 3 bases, with 15 bases between them. The CDR3 covers 16 residues. CDR1 LGHNA and CDR2 YNFKEQ come from the germline V gene.

This chain connects TRBV30 to TRBJ2-1, with TRBD2 identical over 7 bases. The CDR3 totals 16 residues. Germline loops: CDR1 GTSNPN, CDR2 SVGIG (reference sequence). V trimming: 5 bases; J trimming: 12 bases; junction bases outside the gene matches: 22. For the CDR3, the DNA is TGTGCCTGGTATGCCCCCGGGGACTATACCTTCCTTGGGCAGTTCTTC. Translation gives CAWYAPGDYTFLGQFF.

The chain's CDR3 is CASSPQGGKNYGYTF. In DNA form, the CDR3 reads TGTGCCAGCAGCCCCCAAGGTGGGAAGAACTATGGCTACACCTTC. The genes are TRBV7-9 and TRBJ1-2; D remains unclear. Trimming pared 5 bases from V and 2 bases from J, leaving 15 bases between. The CDR3 has 15 residues. CDR1 SEHNR and CDR2 FQNEAQ come from the germline V gene (reference sequence).

V gene TRBV30 combines with J gene TRBJ2-2, with 7 bases fitting TRBD1. Germline lookup yields CDR1 GTSNPN and CDR2 SVGIG (reference sequence). The J segment lost 4 bases and the V segment lost 3 bases, leaving 5 bases of the junction unmatched. The CDR3 extends over 14 amino acids. In DNA, the CDR3 is TGTGCCTGGAGGGGGGACAGACTCACCGGGGAGCTGTTTTTT. Its translation: CAWRGDRLTGELFF.

The rearrangement uses TRBV29-1 and TRBJ1-2, with D perhaps matching TRBD1 (6 bases). CDR3 length: 14 residues. CDR1 is SQVTM, CDR2 ANQGSEA, per germline. V lost 7 bases and J lost 3, with 18 bases in between. The CDR3 loop reads CSAEGGARDYGYTF. The CDR3 region has the DNA TGCAGCGCGGAGGGGGGGGCCCGGGACTATGGCTACACCTTC.

J is TRBJ1-4 and V is TRBV4-1; unclear D gene. Germline V gene sequence: CDR1 MGHRA, CDR2 YSYEKL. There are 15 residues in the CDR3. Between the trimmed V and J ends, which lost 1 base and 3 bases, there was a span of 9 bases. CDR3 sequence reads: CASSQVYNSNEKLFF. DNA of the CDR3: TGCGCCAGCAGCCAAGTTTACAACTCTAATGAAAAACTGTTTTTT.

The chain links TRBV15 to TRBJ2-2, with 8 bases matching TRBD1. Per germline, CDR1 LNHNV and CDR2 YYDKDF (reference sequence). This CDR3 comprises 15 residues. V shed 5 bases and J 7 bases; nucleotides not matched to a gene: 9. CDR3 region: CATSRRQGPGGELFF. The CDR3 nucleotides are TGTGCCACCAGCCGAAGACAGGGGCCTGGCGGGGAGCTGTTTTTT.

CDR3 nucleotide sequence: TGTGCCAGCAGTAGAGGGGGGCCGGGAACCGGGGAGCTGTTTTTT. Residues: CASSRGGPGTGELFF. The chain combines TRBV27 with TRBJ2-2; perhaps D is TRBD1 or TRBD2 (6 bases each). V lost 5 bases to trimming and J lost 5 bases, with 15 bases between them. From germline, CDR1 is MNHEY and CDR2 SMNVEV (reference sequence). This CDR3 region has 15 residues.

V gene TRBV29-1 combines with J gene TRBJ1-2; 7 nucleotides line up with TRBD1. Germline CDR1 is SQVTM and CDR2 is ANQGSEA. The ends lost 4 bases at V and 8 bases at J; junction bases unmatched: 7. CDR3 length: 12 amino acids. In nucleotides, the CDR3 is TGCAGCGTTGGTGAGGGGGCTTGGGGCTACACCTTC. Protein: CSVGEGAWGYTF.

The genes are TRBV5-6 and TRBJ1-1; no reliable D call. Germline CDR1 SGHDT, CDR2 YYEEEE. The CDR3 consists of 15 residues. The V end lost 4 bases, the J end lost 0 bases, and 13 bases lay between the germline ends. As DNA, the CDR3 is TGTGCCAGCAGCGAAGGGCGGCAAATGAACACTGAAGCTTTCTTT. Its protein is CASSEGRQMNTEAFF.

The chain carries TRBV18 and TRBJ1-1; TRBD1 aligns across 11 bases. CDR3 length equals 16 residues. The V gene end was trimmed by 3 bases and the J gene end by 2 bases; junction bases not matched to a gene: 5. CDR1 is KGHSH, CDR2 LQKENI, per germline. The CDR3 sequence is CASSPRDRGRNTEAFF. CDR3 bases: TGTGCCAGCTCACCTCGGGACAGGGGGAGAAACACTGAAGCTTTCTTT. The full variable domain, completed using reference TRBV18 and TRBJ1-1, is NAGVMQNPRHLVRRRGQEARLRCSPMKGHSHVYWYRQLPEEGLKFMVYLQKENIIDESGMPKERFSAEFPKEGPSILRIQQVVRGDSAAYFCASSPRDRGRNTEAFFGQGTRLTVV.

The chain links TRBV3-1 (or the pseudogene TRBV3-2) to TRBJ2-1; weak D call: TRBD2 (8 bases). V shed 4 bases and J shed 3 bases, with 16 bases lying between them. Germline V gives CDR1 LGHDT, CDR2 YNNKEL (reference sequence). The CDR3 runs 16 residues. DNA of the CDR3: TGTGCCAGCAGCCGGGCAGGGGGACTAGTCTACAATGAGCAGTTCTTC. It codes for CASSRAGGLVYNEQFF.

The rearrangement uses TRBV7-2 and TRBJ1-2; 8 bases match TRBD1. The V gene's germline CDR1 is SGHTA and CDR2 FQGNSA. V lost 7 bases to trimming and J lost 4 bases; unmatched junction nucleotides: 14. This CDR3 spans 16 amino acids. In nucleotides, the CDR3 is TGTGCCAGCACCCCACGCAGGGGGCTCCTTGGCTATGGCTACACCTTC. Translation: CASTPRRGLLGYGYTF. Supplemented by reference TRBV7-2 and TRBJ1-2, the full variable domain reads GAGVSQSPSNKVTEKGKDVELRCDPISGHTALYWYRQSLGQGLEFLIYFQGNSAPDKSGLPSDRFSAERTGGSVSTLTIQRTQQEDSAVYLCASTPRRGLLGYGYTFGSGTRLTVV.